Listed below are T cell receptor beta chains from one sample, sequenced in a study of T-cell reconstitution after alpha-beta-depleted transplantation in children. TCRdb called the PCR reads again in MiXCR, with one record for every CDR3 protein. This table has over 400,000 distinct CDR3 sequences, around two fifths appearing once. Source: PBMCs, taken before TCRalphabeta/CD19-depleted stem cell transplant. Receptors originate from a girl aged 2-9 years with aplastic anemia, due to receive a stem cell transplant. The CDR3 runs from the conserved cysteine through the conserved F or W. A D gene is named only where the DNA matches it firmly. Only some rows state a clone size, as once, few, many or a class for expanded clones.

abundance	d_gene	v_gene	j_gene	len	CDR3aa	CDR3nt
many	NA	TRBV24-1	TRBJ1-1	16	CATSMGPKPWNTEAFF	TGTGCCACCAGTATGGGGCCCAAACCTTGGAACACTGAAGCTTTCTTT
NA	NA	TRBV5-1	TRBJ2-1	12	CASSLGGEEQFF	TGCGCCAGCAGCTTGGGGGGTGAAGAGCAGTTCTTC
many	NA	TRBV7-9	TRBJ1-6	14	CASSPEQGLSPLHF	TGTGCCAGCAGCCCAGAACAGGGTCTGTCACCCCTCCACTTT
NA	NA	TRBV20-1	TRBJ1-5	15	CSAREAGGNNQPQHF	TGCAGTGCTAGAGAAGCGGGGGGAAACAATCAGCCCCAGCATTTT
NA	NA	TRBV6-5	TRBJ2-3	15	CASSYSLEGTDTQYF	TGTGCCAGCAGTTACTCTCTGGAAGGCACAGATACGCAGTATTTT
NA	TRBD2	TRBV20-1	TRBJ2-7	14	CSARTSGERYEQYF	TGCAGTGCAAGGACTAGCGGGGAGCGCTACGAGCAGTACTTC
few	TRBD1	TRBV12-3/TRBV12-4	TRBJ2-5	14	CASSLRQGAETQYF	TGTGCCAGCAGTTTAAGACAGGGGGCCGAGACCCAGTACTTC
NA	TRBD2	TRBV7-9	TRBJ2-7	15	CASSFMTGLAVEQYF	TGTGCCAGCAGCTTTATGACGGGACTAGCGGTCGAGCAGTACTTC
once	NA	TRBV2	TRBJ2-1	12	CASSDKGAEQFF	TGTGCCAGCAGTGATAAAGGGGCTGAGCAGTTCTTC
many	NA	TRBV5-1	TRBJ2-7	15	CASSPGNQVSYEQYF	TGCGCCAGCAGCCCGGGAAATCAGGTCTCCTACGAGCAGTACTTC
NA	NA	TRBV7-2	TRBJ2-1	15	CASSPSPEVLDEQFF	TGTGCCAGCAGCCCGTCGCCGGAGGTGTTGGATGAGCAGTTCTTC
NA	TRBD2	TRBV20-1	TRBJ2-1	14	CSAATSGVYNEQFF	TGCAGTGCAGCGACTAGCGGAGTCTACAATGAGCAGTTCTTC
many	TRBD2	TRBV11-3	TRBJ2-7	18	CASSFGKGGTSGINEQYF	TGTGCCAGCAGCTTTGGCAAAGGGGGGACTAGCGGGATAAACGAGCAGTACTTC
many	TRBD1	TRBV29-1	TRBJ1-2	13	CSVSTGTGSGYTF	TGCAGCGTTTCCACCGGGACAGGGAGTGGCTACACCTTC
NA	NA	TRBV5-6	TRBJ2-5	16	CASSARTTSRAETQYF	TGTGCCAGCAGCGCCCGGACCACCTCTCGTGCGGAGACCCAGTACTTC
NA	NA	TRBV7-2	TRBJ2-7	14	CASSLNQGGNEQYF	TGTGCCAGCAGCTTAAATCAGGGGGGAAACGAGCAGTACTTC
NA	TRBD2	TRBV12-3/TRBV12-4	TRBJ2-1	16	CASSLPTSGRRNEQFF	TGTGCCAGCAGTTTACCGACTAGCGGGAGAAGGAATGAGCAGTTCTTC
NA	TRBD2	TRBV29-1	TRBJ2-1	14	CSAALLADYNEQFF	TGCAGCGCTGCCCTACTAGCGGATTACAATGAGCAGTTCTTC
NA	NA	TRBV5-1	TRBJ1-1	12	CASSLRESEAFF	TGCGCCAGCAGCTTGAGGGAAAGCGAAGCTTTCTTT
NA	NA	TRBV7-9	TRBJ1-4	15	CASSWRSTTNEKLFF	TGTGCCAGCAGCTGGCGATCTACAACTAATGAAAAACTGTTTTTT
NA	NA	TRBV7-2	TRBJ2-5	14	CASSSVGAGETQYF	TGTGCCAGCAGCTCGGTAGGGGCGGGGGAGACCCAGTACTTC
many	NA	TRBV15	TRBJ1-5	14	CATKATGGNQPQHF	TGTGCCACCAAAGCAACAGGAGGCAATCAGCCCCAGCATTTT